This T cell receptor beta chain originates from a study of control samples from healthy donors and cancer patients. This clone has a single count. V was clipped by 1 base and J by 5 bases; unmatched bases: 5. Germline V gene lookup returns CDR1 SGHDT and CDR2 YYEEEE. The CDR3 runs 14 residues. Profiling relied on immunoSEQ multiplex PCR, and the TCRdb table lists in-frame clones only, not all of them. Of about 50,000 clones in the sample, 93% were seen once. The chain has TRBV5-6 and TRBJ1-2; 7 positions agree with TRBD1. This TCR was sampled from a woman aged 50 to 65 with head and neck cancer. The sequencing sample was made of PBMCs. The CDR3 region has the DNA TGTGCCAGCAGCTTGCAGGGGGTGGAGTATGGCTACACCTTC. Its protein is CASSLQGVEYGYTF.